Detailed here is one T cell receptor (beta chain). The antigen is not known. Unrecorded immune exposures were likely, despite nominal health at sampling. The source of the sample is a study of cytomegalovirus exposure and HLA in healthy donors. The PCR made use of 60 Vbeta and 13 Jbeta primers. In the authors' methods: Tens of millions of unique TCR beta chains, 9.5 million to 14 million shared, were counted in a later analysis. TCRdb keeps only in-frame clones here, not all; method: immunoSEQ multiplex PCR. V and J calls and clone size are as listed in that table; D and trimming were resolved from the DNA. This repertoire shows 150,000 to 250,000 clones, roughly four fifths found once; its top ten account for roughly 2%. Broader study findings: Cytomegalovirus status was reportedly diagnosed by the classifier with high sensitivity and specificity. For most TCR beta V segments, an earlier analysis put the productive rate at about 90% or about 30% of the time.

The CDR3 contains 16 residues. Germline V gene data show CDR1 as LGHNA and CDR2 as YNFKEQ. The germline V and J ends were trimmed by 4 bases and 0 bases, with 12 bases remaining between them. This clonotype originated in a man aged 25 to 45 in good health and CMV-seronegative. The chain links TRBV4-2 to TRBJ2-2; the D gene is possibly TRBD1 (6 bases). The sequencing sample was made of PBMCs. The CDR3 DNA reads as TGTGCCAGCAGCCCCACAGGGACCTCGAACACCGGGGAGCTGTTTTTT. Its protein product is CASSPTGTSNTGELFF.